Listed below are T cell receptor beta chains from one sample, sequenced in a study of blood T cell repertoires in COVID-19. The data were produced by immunoSEQ multiplex PCR, yet TCRdb's version contains in-frame clones alone and is incomplete. The table lists some 260,000 clones, more than 60% of them singletons, with around 3.6% in the top ten. Sequencing input: peripheral blood. These receptors were taken from a woman aged 35 to 49 with active or convalescent COVID-19. CDR3s include the opening cysteine and the closing phenylalanine or tryptophan. Each record gives: V gene, J gene, D gene, clone size, CDR3 protein, CDR3 DNA. A D gene is named only where the DNA matches it firmly. Only some rows state a clone size, as once, few, many or a class for expanded clones.

TRBV19	TRBJ2-5	TRBD2	.	CASSRHRASGGATAGTQYF	TGTGCCAGTAGCAGGCACCGGGCTAGCGGGGGGGCAACTGCAGGGACCCAGTACTTC
TRBV30	TRBJ1-5	.	.	CAWSHRGHRTVSNQPQHF	TGTGCCTGGAGTCACCGGGGACACCGGACGGTTAGCAATCAGCCCCAGCATTTT
TRBV7-9	TRBJ1-2	.	.	CASSLTSGVNNYGYTF	TGTGCCAGCAGCTTAACGTCAGGGGTAAATAACTATGGCTACACCTTC
TRBV5-1	TRBJ1-1	TRBD1	.	CASSTGANTEAFF	TGCGCCAGCAGTACAGGGGCGAACACTGAAGCTTTCTTT
TRBV9	TRBJ1-5	.	many	CASSVGTENNQPQHF	TGTGCCAGCAGCGTAGGTACGGAGAATAATCAGCCCCAGCATTTT
TRBV25-1	TRBJ2-1	TRBD1	.	CASSKPGQTSRFF	TGTGCCAGCAGTAAGCCGGGACAGACCTCAAGGTTCTTC
TRBV28	TRBJ2-5	TRBD1	.	CASSFSIDREKTQYF	TGTGCCAGCAGTTTTAGCATCGACAGGGAAAAGACCCAGTACTTC
TRBV7-7	TRBJ2-2	TRBD2	.	CASSLAGGASTGELFF	TGTGCCAGCAGCTTAGCCGGGGGGGCGAGCACCGGGGAGCTGTTTTTT
TRBV4-1	TRBJ1-5	TRBD1	.	CASSQVPGTGNQPQHF	TGCGCCAGCAGCCAAGTCCCCGGGACAGGGAACCAGCCCCAGCATTTT
TRBV4-2	TRBJ2-5	.	once	CASSQELERGETQYF	TGTGCCAGCAGCCAAGAATTAGAAAGGGGGGAGACCCAGTACTTC
TRBV5-6	TRBJ2-7	TRBD1	.	CASSLAAGRTGYEQYF	TGTGCCAGCAGCTTGGCCGCTGGTAGGACAGGCTACGAGCAGTACTTC
TRBV7-3	TRBJ2-3	.	.	CASSSQGADTQYF	TGTGCCAGCAGCTCCCAGGGCGCAGATACGCAGTATTTT
TRBV27	TRBJ1-3	.	few	CASSLRGGGNTIYF	TGTGCCAGCAGTTTAAGGGGGGGAGGAAACACCATATATTTT
TRBV2	TRBJ2-5	.	.	CASSQGQETQYF	TGTGCCAGCAGTCAGGGGCAAGAGACCCAGTACTTC
TRBV18	TRBJ1-1	.	.	CASSPSVGQNTEAFF	TGTGCCAGCTCACCATCGGTTGGACAGAACACTGAAGCTTTCTTT
TRBV4-2	TRBJ1-1	.	few	CASSRGPGGTEAFF	TGTGCCAGCAGCCGGGGACCGGGGGGCACTGAAGCTTTCTTT
TRBV7-2	TRBJ2-5	.	.	CASSLQGGQETQYF	TGTGCCAGCAGCTTACAGGGGGGTCAAGAGACCCAGTACTTC
TRBV6-5	TRBJ1-1	.	.	CASRPSGGLEAFF	TGTGCCAGCAGACCCAGTGGAGGACTCGAAGCTTTCTTT
TRBV3-1/TRBV3-2	TRBJ2-7	.	.	CASSLGQSSYEQYF	TGTGCCAGCAGCCTGGGGCAGAGCTCCTACGAGCAGTACTTC
TRBV29-1	TRBJ1-2	.	.	CSVESGGDGYTF	TGCAGCGTTGAATCGGGGGGCGATGGCTACACCTTC
TRBV6-5	TRBJ2-4	.	.	CASTRRGYRNIQYF	TGTGCCAGCACCAGAAGGGGATATCGGAACATTCAGTACTTC
TRBV11-2	TRBJ2-3	.	.	CASSTTISTDTQYF	TGTGCCAGCAGCACGACTATAAGCACAGATACGCAGTATTTT
TRBV3-1/TRBV3-2	TRBJ2-5	TRBD2	once	CASSQDPGLAGGTQYF	TGTGCCAGCAGCCAAGATCCGGGACTAGCCGGAGGGACCCAGTACTTC
TRBV3-1/TRBV3-2	TRBJ2-7	TRBD2	.	CASSQGTSLVDEQYF	TGTGCCAGCAGCCAAGGGACTAGCCTCGTGGACGAGCAGTACTTC
TRBV27	TRBJ1-1	TRBD1	.	CASSSWDRGQATEAFF	TGTGCCAGCAGCTCGTGGGACAGGGGACAGGCCACTGAAGCTTTCTTT
TRBV6-4	TRBJ2-1	.	.	CASRRDGNNEQFF	TGTGCCAGCAGGCGGGACGGTAACAATGAGCAGTTCTTC
TRBV5-5	TRBJ1-2	TRBD1	.	CASSRTGDYGYTF	TGTGCCAGCAGCAGGACAGGGGACTATGGCTACACCTTC
TRBV7-8	TRBJ1-1	.	once	CASSRDRNTEAFF	TGTGCCAGCAGCCGTGACAGAAACACTGAAGCTTTCTTT
TRBV28	TRBJ1-2	.	.	CASSSHSNAGGTYGYTF	TGTGCCAGCAGCTCTCACTCCAATGCGGGAGGAACCTATGGCTACACCTTC
TRBV25-1	TRBJ2-1	TRBD2	.	CASSDSSGGADEQFF	TGTGCCAGCAGTGATTCTAGCGGGGGGGCGGATGAGCAGTTCTTC
TRBV6-6	TRBJ2-1	.	.	CASSYWRNEQFF	TGTGCCAGCAGTTACTGGAGAAATGAGCAGTTCTTC
TRBV30	TRBJ1-6	.	.	CALIGTRGSPLHF	TGTGCCTTAATAGGGACAAGAGGTTCACCCCTCCACTTT
TRBV29-1	TRBJ2-1	TRBD2	.	CSVETGTRGYNEQFF	TGCAGCGTTGAAACCGGGACTAGGGGGTACAATGAGCAGTTCTTC
TRBV13	TRBJ2-7	TRBD1	few	CASSSGQPAYEQYF	TGTGCCAGCAGCTCGGGACAGCCAGCCTACGAGCAGTACTTC
TRBV11-3	TRBJ2-1	TRBD1	.	CASSLGDRSKGNEQFF	TGTGCCAGCAGCTTAGGGGACAGGTCTAAGGGGAATGAGCAGTTCTTC
TRBV5-1	TRBJ2-2	.	.	CASSLQVNTGELFF	TGCGCCAGCAGCTTGCAGGTGAACACCGGGGAGCTGTTTTTT
TRBV7-2	TRBJ2-3	TRBD2	.	CASSSWPLTSGASTDTQYF	TGTGCCAGCAGCTCGTGGCCGTTAACTAGCGGGGCCAGCACAGATACGCAGTATTTT
TRBV3-1/TRBV3-2	TRBJ2-5	.	.	CASSPGHSVKTQYF	TGTGCCAGCAGCCCGGGACATAGCGTAAAGACCCAGTACTTC
TRBV12-5	TRBJ2-1	TRBD2	.	CASGPWSSGGGEQFF	TGTGCTAGTGGGCCCTGGTCTAGCGGGGGCGGAGAGCAGTTCTTC
TRBV7-6	TRBJ1-1	.	.	CASSASSRWRNTEAFF	TGTGCCAGCAGCGCATCATCGAGATGGAGGAACACTGAAGCTTTCTTT
TRBV9	TRBJ1-2	TRBD1	.	CASSANRGWDGYTF	TGTGCCAGCAGCGCCAACAGGGGGTGGGATGGCTACACCTTC